What follows are 27 T cell receptor beta chains derived from one specimen sequenced in a study of T cell repertoires in cytomegalovirus infection. A single record per CDR3 protein comes from TCRdb applying MiXCR to the reads. The top ten hold under 15% of the sample, which has 800,000 to 950,000 distinct CDR3 sequences, approximately 29% seen once. These TCRs' antigens remain unknown. The source material was cultured CD8+ T cells from PBMCs, sampled from culture after CMV antigen stimulation. The receptors were sampled from a human donor in good health (CMV status not recorded). Some clones in this sample may be carry-over from other donors' samples.

CDR3 nucleotide sequence: TGCGCCAGCAGCGACCCCGGGAACAGAGCTTACAATGAGCAGTTCTTC. Residues: CASSDPGNRAYNEQFF. This chain joins TRBV4-1 and TRBJ2-1, with a possible D match to TRBD2 (5 bases). The CDR3 covers 16 residues. V was shortened by 5 bases and J by 4 bases, with 18 bases between the two germline ends. Germline assignment: CDR1 MGHRA and CDR2 YSYEKL.

This clonotype was observed a handful of times. The chain employs TRBV12-3 or TRBV12-4 and TRBJ1-2; D is unresolved. V shed 6 bases and J shed 4 bases, with 18 bases lying between them. This CDR3 contains 15 residues. The CDR3 DNA sequence: TGTGCCAGCAGCCCGGGCAAACCCACTATCTATGGCTACACCTTC. Protein sequence: CASSPGKPTIYGYTF.

This clonotype came up many times. The chain uses TRBV7-2 and TRBJ2-2; TRBD1 matches 7 bases. Trimming took 3 bases from V and 0 from J; bases not matched to a gene: 1. Germline CDR1 SGHTA, CDR2 FQGNSA. This CDR3 contains 15 residues. The CDR3 DNA reads as TGTGCCAGCAGCTTGACAGGGACGAACACCGGGGAGCTGTTTTTT. This encodes CASSLTGTNTGELFF.

The chain has TRBV6-6 and TRBJ2-3, with D unresolved. This CDR3 contains 14 residues. Trimming cost V 7 bases and J 0 bases, with 11 bases left between them. From germline, CDR1 is MNHNY and CDR2 SVGAGI (reference sequence). The CDR3 region is CASTPSPSTDTQYF. The CDR3 DNA is TGTGCCAGCACCCCCTCCCCTAGCACAGATACGCAGTATTTT.

The genes are TRBV6-5 and TRBJ2-2; tentatively, D is TRBD1 (5 bases). The CDR3 is 15 residues long. V was trimmed by 4 bases and J by 5 bases, leaving 14 bases between them. CDR1 and CDR2 from the germline V gene are MNHEY and SVGAGI. The chain's CDR3 is CASSSAGIDTGELFF. Written as DNA, the CDR3 is TGTGCCAGCAGTTCGGCAGGGATAGATACCGGGGAGCTGTTTTTT.

The V call is TRBV6-2 or TRBV6-3, the J call TRBJ1-5, with TRBD1 as a possible D gene (6 bases). Trimming took 6 bases from V and 3 from J, leaving 12 bases between them. CDR1 and CDR2 from the germline V gene are MNHEY and SVGEGT. This CDR3 is 14 amino acids long. For the CDR3, the DNA is TGTGCCAGCAGCTTTGGGGACAACAATCAGCCCCAGCATTTT. It codes for CASSFGDNNQPQHF.

The chain uses TRBV6-2 or TRBV6-3 and TRBJ2-2, with 9 bases that match TRBD1. This CDR3 region has 14 residues. Germline CDR1 reads MNHEY; CDR2 reads SVGEGT. V shed 7 bases and J 6 bases; nucleotides not matched to a gene: 6. CDR3 protein: CASTRDRVAGELFF. CDR3 DNA sequence: TGTGCCAGCACCCGGGACAGGGTGGCCGGGGAGCTGTTTTTT.

The sample holds a few counts of this clonotype. The chain links TRBV7-8 to TRBJ2-7, with D perhaps TRBD2 (7 bases). Trimming left V 1 base short and J 2 bases short, with 18 bases between. Germline loops: CDR1 SGHVS, CDR2 FQNEAQ. The CDR3 consists of 17 residues. CDR3 region: CASSLGRGAVEAYEQYV. DNA of the CDR3: TGTGCCAGCAGCTTAGGTCGGGGGGCGGTAGAAGCCTACGAGCAGTACGTC.

This chain uses TRBV6-8 with TRBJ1-1, with 7 bases aligning to TRBD1. The germline gives CDR1 MNHGY, CDR2 SAAAGT. The CDR3 covers 12 residues. The V segment lost 6 bases and the J segment 8 bases; nucleotides outside the gene matches: 6. The CDR3 DNA reads as TGTGCCAGCAGGGGGAACAGGGGAGAAGCTTTCTTT. Protein: CASRGNRGEAFF.

Concerning this clonotype itself: A clone one base away is much larger, so this may be a read error. This rearrangement joins TRBV27 to TRBJ2-3; D could derive from TRBD1 or TRBD2 (6 bases each). V was clipped by 6 bases and J by 4 bases, with 14 bases between them. The CDR3 has 14 amino acids. CDR1 is MNHEY, CDR2 SMNVEV, per germline (reference sequence). The CDR3 DNA reads TGTGCCAGCAGCCCCCGGGGGCTAGCAGATACGCAGTATTTT. Protein: CASSPRGLADTQYF.

The V and J genes are TRBV11-2 and TRBJ1-1; D not resolved. The CDR3 totals 17 residues. Germline lookup yields CDR1 SGHAT and CDR2 FQNNGV. Deletions cut 2 bases from V and 5 bases from J, with 21 bases between. The CDR3 protein is CASSLWSPEGLRTEAFF. Here the CDR3 DNA reads TGTGCCAGCAGCTTATGGAGTCCGGAGGGATTGAGAACTGAAGCTTTCTTT.

V is TRBV24-1 and J is TRBJ2-5; no clear D. The germline V gene has CDR1 KGHDR and CDR2 SFDVKD. The CDR3 runs to 15 residues. The V and J ends lost 3 bases and 0 bases respectively, with 10 bases between them. CDR3 region: CATSDNEDDQETQYF. CDR3 DNA: TGTGCCACCAGTGATAACGAGGACGACCAAGAGACCCAGTACTTC.

This chain uses TRBV7-9 with TRBJ1-1; 11 nucleotides agree with TRBD1. Germline assignment: CDR1 SEHNR and CDR2 FQNEAQ (reference sequence). The ends lost 5 bases at V and 3 bases at J; junction bases unmatched: 5. CDR3 length: 15 amino acids. DNA for the CDR3: TGTGCCAGCAGCCCCTGGGGACAGGGGGACACTGAAGCTTTCTTT. It encodes CASSPWGQGDTEAFF.

The rearrangement links TRBV7-2 to TRBJ2-6; D is perhaps TRBD2 (6 bases). This CDR3 has 16 residues. The germline gives CDR1 SGHTA, CDR2 FQGNSA. Trimming shortened V by 5 bases and J by 4 bases, and 15 bases separated the two germline ends. The CDR3 bases are TGTGCCAGCAGCCCTAGTGGGGGGACGGGGGCCAACGTCCTGACTTTC. Its translation: CASSPSGGTGANVLTF.

The chain couples TRBV4-1 to TRBJ1-2; D not resolved. Germline CDR1 reads MGHRA; CDR2 reads YSYEKL. Trimming shortened V by 1 base and J by 2 bases, and 8 bases separated the two germline ends. The CDR3 has 14 amino acids. The CDR3 sequence is CASSQANGNYGYTF. The CDR3 coding sequence is TGCGCCAGCAGCCAAGCTAACGGAAACTATGGCTACACCTTC.

J is TRBJ2-2 and V is TRBV11-3; 9 bases match TRBD1. Unmatched junction bases numbered 4, after V lost 5 bases and J lost 3 bases. CDR1 and CDR2 (germline): SGHNT, YENEEA. CDR3 length: 15 amino acids. The CDR3 spells CASSHRGLDTGELFF. As DNA, the CDR3 is TGTGCCAGCAGCCACAGGGGGCTGGACACCGGGGAGCTGTTTTTT.

This clonotype was picked up a small number of times. The genes are TRBV6-1 and TRBJ2-5, with 13 positions matching TRBD2. This CDR3 is 17 amino acids long. Germline V gives CDR1 MNHNS, CDR2 SASEGT. V gave up 3 bases and J gave up 5 bases; unmatched junction bases: 9. The CDR3 region has the DNA TGTGCCAGCAGTGAGGAACTAGCGGGGGGGCATCGGGAGACCCAGTACTTC. It codes for CASSEELAGGHRETQYF.

This chain links TRBV27 with TRBJ2-1; no reliable D call. Germline V gives CDR1 MNHEY, CDR2 SMNVEV (reference sequence). The CDR3 has 14 amino acids. Trimming stripped 3 bases from V and 5 bases from J, with 11 bases between. CDR3 sequence: CASSFPGQDNEQFF. For the CDR3, the DNA is TGTGCCAGCAGTTTTCCCGGGCAGGACAATGAGCAGTTCTTC.

This clonotype was counted between two and nine times. V is TRBV4-2 and J is TRBJ2-2; D remains ambiguous. The V gene's germline CDR1 is LGHNA and CDR2 YNFKEQ. V was pared by 4 bases and J by 0 bases, with 15 bases between. The CDR3 runs 17 residues. The CDR3 reads CASSPEEARANTGELFF. In DNA form, the CDR3 reads TGTGCCAGCAGCCCTGAAGAGGCCCGAGCGAACACCGGGGAGCTGTTTTTT.

The table lists this clonotype with a few counts. V usage is TRBV6-6 and J usage is TRBJ2-5; weak D call: TRBD1 (6 bases). V was pared by 10 bases and J by 4 bases, with 10 bases between. Germline V gene data show CDR1 as MNHNY and CDR2 as SVGAGI (reference sequence). The CDR3 is made up of 11 amino acids. Here the CDR3 reads CATQGGETQYF. As DNA, the CDR3 is TGTGCCACCCAAGGGGGAGAGACCCAGTACTTC.

The V gene is TRBV4-1, the J gene TRBJ1-1, with a weak D call TRBD1 (6 bases). V was pared by 4 bases and J by 6 bases, with 12 bases between. From germline, CDR1 is MGHRA and CDR2 YSYEKL. This CDR3 spans 13 amino acids. CDR3 sequence reads: CASSPVGAPEAFF. For the CDR3, the DNA is TGCGCCAGCAGCCCAGTGGGGGCCCCTGAAGCTTTCTTT.

This chain joins TRBV7-4 and TRBJ1-2; D possibly corresponds to TRBD1 (5 bases). Germline V lookup: CDR1 SGHVT, CDR2 SQSDAQ. V shed 3 bases and J shed 0 bases, with 17 bases lying between them. The CDR3 has 17 residues. CDR3 coding DNA: TGTGCCAGCAGCTTGGACAAGGAAGCCCTTACTAACTATGGCTACACCTTC. Amino acids: CASSLDKEALTNYGYTF.

This clonotype was counted only a few times. The rearrangement links TRBV7-6 to TRBJ2-5; a possible D gene is TRBD2 (6 bases). Between the trimmed V and J ends, which lost 4 bases and 5 bases, there was a span of 11 bases. The CDR3 is made up of 13 amino acids. Per germline, CDR1 SGHVS and CDR2 FNYEAQ. This chain's CDR3 is CASSYAGWETQYF. CDR3 nucleotides: TGTGCCAGCAGCTACGCGGGGTGGGAGACCCAGTACTTC.

This sequence joins TRBV7-9 and TRBJ1-4, with D unresolved. V lost 2 bases to trimming and J lost 3 bases, with 13 bases between them. The germline V gene encodes CDR1 SEHNR and CDR2 FQNEAQ (reference sequence). There are 16 residues in the CDR3. The CDR3 loop is CASSLTQEGANEKLFF. The CDR3, as DNA: TGTGCCAGCAGCTTAACCCAAGAGGGAGCTAATGAAAAACTGTTTTTT.

There are a few counts of this clonotype. The rearrangement links TRBV5-1 to TRBJ2-1, with D perhaps being TRBD1 or TRBD2 (5 bases each). The CDR3 contains 14 residues. Trimming left V 1 base short and J 8 bases short, with 13 bases between. Germline CDR1 is SGHRS and CDR2 is YFSETQ. As DNA, the CDR3 is TGCGCCAGCAGCTTGAGGCAGGTGGGGGATGAGCAGTTCTTC. Translating it yields CASSLRQVGDEQFF.

For this clonotype: A single base is all that separates this from a far larger clone, so a read error is likely. The chain is built from TRBV15 and TRBJ2-6; the D is unclear. CDR3 size: 13 residues. Germline CDR1 reads LNHNV; CDR2 reads YYDKDF (reference sequence). Trimming stripped 5 bases from V and 0 bases from J, with 2 bases between. The CDR3 is CATSPSGANVLTF. The CDR3 region has the DNA TGTGCCACCAGCCCCTCTGGGGCCAACGTCCTGACTTTC.

The chain employs TRBV12-3 or TRBV12-4 and TRBJ2-2, with D perhaps given as TRBD1 or TRBD2 (5 bases each). V dropped 2 bases and J dropped 6 bases, with 16 bases sitting between them. The CDR3 spans 16 residues. As DNA, the CDR3 is TGTGCCAGCAGTTTATTCCTTACCGGGGCGCCCGGGGAGCTGTTTTTT. As protein: CASSLFLTGAPGELFF.